The entry below gives a single TCR beta chain sequence along with its context. The antigen is undetermined. The PCR made use of 60 Vbeta and 13 Jbeta primers. Some clones are missing from TCRdb's copy, which holds only in-frame ones; the method was immunoSEQ multiplex PCR. The repertoire holds approximately 130,000 clones, approximately 85% seen once, with roughly 1.8% in the top ten. Germline CDR1 and CDR2: MNHEY and SMNVEV (reference sequence). V was clipped by 2 bases and J by 0 bases; unmatched bases: 7. This CDR3 spans 19 amino acids. This entry comes from a study of cytomegalovirus exposure and HLA in healthy donors. Study summary: Sequencing of 150 million to 200 million T cells in an earlier analysis found around 110 million unique TCR beta sequences. Study outcomes and limitations: Researchers reported that three CMV-associated chains were confirmed in vitro as CMV antigen-specific.

The source is a boy younger than 18 in good health and CMV-seronegative. The sample taken for sequencing was PBMCs. V usage is TRBV27 and J usage is TRBJ2-1; 13 bases align to TRBD2. The CDR3 spells CASSLGLAGATSSYNEQFF. CDR3 coding DNA: TGTGCCAGCAGTTTAGGACTAGCGGGGGCCACCAGCTCCTACAATGAGCAGTTCTTC.